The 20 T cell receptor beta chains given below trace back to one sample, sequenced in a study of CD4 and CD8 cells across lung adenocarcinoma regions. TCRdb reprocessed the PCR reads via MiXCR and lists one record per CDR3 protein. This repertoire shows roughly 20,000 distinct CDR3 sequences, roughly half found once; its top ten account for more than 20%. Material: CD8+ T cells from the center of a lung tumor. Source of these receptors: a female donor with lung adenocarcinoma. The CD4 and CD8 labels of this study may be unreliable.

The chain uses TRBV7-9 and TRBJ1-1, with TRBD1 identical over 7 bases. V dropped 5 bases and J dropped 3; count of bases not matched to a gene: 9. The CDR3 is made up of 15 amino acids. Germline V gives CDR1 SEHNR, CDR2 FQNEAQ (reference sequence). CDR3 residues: CASSPRGGSDTEAFF. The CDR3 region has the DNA TGTGCCAGCAGCCCCAGGGGGGGGTCCGACACTGAAGCTTTCTTT.

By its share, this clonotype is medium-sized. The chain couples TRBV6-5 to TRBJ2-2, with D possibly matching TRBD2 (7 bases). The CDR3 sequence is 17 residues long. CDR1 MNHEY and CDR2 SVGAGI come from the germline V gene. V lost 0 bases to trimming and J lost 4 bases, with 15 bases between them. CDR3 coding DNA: TGTGCCAGCAGTTACTCGAGGGGGGGAGGAGGCACCGGGGAGCTGTTTTTT. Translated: CASSYSRGGGGTGELFF.

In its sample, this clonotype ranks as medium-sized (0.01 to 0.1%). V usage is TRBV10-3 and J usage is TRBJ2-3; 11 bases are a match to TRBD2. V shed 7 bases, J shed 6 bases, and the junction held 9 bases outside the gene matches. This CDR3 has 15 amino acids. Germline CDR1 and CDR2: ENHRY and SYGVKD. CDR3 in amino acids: CAIKYSGRAGDTQYF. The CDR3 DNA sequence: TGTGCCATCAAATATAGCGGGAGGGCCGGGGATACGCAGTATTTT.

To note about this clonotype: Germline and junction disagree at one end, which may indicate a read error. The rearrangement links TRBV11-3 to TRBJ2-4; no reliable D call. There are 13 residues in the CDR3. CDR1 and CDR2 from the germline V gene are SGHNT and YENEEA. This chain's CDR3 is CARRLVVKNTQYF. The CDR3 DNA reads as TGTGCCAGGAGGCTCGTAGTGAAAAACACGCAGTATTTC.

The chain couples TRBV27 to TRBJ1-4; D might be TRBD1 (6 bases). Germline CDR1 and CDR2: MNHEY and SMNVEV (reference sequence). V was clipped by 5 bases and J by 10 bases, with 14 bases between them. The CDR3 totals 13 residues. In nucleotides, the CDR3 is TGTGCCAGCAGTATACAGGGTGGGGGAAAACTGTTTTTT. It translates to CASSIQGGGKLFF.

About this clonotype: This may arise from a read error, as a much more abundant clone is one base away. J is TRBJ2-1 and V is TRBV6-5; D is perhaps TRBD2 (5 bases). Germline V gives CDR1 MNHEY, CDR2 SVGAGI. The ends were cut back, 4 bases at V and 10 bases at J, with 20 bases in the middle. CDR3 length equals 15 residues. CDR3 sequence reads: CASSSSGFLSYEQFF. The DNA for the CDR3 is TGTGCCAGCAGTTCATCGGGATTTTTGTCCTACGAGCAGTTCTTC.

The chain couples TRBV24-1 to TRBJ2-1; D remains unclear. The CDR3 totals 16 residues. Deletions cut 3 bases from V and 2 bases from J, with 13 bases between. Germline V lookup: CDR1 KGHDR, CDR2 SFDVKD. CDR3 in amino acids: CATSDPDPVAYNEQFF. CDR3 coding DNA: TGTGCCACCAGTGATCCAGACCCGGTGGCCTACAATGAGCAGTTCTTC.

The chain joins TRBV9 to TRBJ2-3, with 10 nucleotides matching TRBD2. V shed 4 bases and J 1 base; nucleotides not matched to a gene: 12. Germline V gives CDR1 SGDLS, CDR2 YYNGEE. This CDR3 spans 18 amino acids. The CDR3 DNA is TGTGCCAGCAGCCCGATGACCTCTCTAGCGGGGGGCACAGATACGCAGTATTTT. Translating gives CASSPMTSLAGGTDTQYF.

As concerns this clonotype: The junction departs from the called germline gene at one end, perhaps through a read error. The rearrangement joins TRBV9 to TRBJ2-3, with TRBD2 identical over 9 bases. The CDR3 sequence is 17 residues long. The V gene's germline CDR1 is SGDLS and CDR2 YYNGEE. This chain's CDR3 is CASSLRGGGRPKETQYF. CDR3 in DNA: TGTGCCAGCAGCCTGCGGGGGGGCGGCCGTCCCAAAGAGACGCAGTATTTC.

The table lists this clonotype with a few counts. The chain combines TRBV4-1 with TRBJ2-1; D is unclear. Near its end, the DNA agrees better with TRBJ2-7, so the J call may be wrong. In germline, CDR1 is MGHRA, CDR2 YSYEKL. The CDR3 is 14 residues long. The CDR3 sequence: CASSPQREPYEQYF. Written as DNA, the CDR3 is TGCGCCAGCAGCCCCCAGCGAGAACCCTACGAGCAGTACTTC.

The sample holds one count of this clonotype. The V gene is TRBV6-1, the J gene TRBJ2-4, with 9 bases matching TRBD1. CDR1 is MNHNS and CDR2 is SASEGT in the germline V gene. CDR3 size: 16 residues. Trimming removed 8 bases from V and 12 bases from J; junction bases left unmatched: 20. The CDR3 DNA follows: TGTGCCAGCGCGCCGCACCGGGACAGGGACCAAAAGACTCAGTACTTC. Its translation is CASAPHRDRDQKTQYF.

DNA of the CDR3: TGTGCGGGGACCGGGGGACGGGGCAAAGATACGCAGTACTTC. Its translation is CAGTGGRGKDTQYF. V and J are TRBV6-2 or TRBV6-3 and TRBJ2-1; TRBD2 might be the D (6 bases). The J call may be wrong; the DNA end is better matched by TRBJ2-7. Germline loops: CDR1 MNHEY, CDR2 SVGEGT. The CDR3 sequence is 14 residues long.

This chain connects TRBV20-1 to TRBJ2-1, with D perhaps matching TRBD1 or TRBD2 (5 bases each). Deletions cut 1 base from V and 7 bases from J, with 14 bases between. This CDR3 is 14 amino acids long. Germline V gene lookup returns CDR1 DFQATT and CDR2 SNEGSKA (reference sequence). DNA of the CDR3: TGCAGTGCTAGAGTTAACCTGAGGGGAAATGAGCAGTTCTTC. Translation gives CSARVNLRGNEQFF.

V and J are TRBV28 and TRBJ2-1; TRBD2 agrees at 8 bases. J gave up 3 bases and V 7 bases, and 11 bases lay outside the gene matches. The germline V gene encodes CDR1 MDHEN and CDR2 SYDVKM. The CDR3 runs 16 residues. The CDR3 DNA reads TGTGCCAGCACCACCTCGGGGGGGACTAGCTACAATGAGCAGTTCTTC. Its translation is CASTTSGGTSYNEQFF.

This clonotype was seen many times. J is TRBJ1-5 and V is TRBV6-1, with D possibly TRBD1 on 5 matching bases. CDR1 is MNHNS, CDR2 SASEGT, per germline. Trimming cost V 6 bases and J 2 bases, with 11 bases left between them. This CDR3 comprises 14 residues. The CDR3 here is CASRAGTGNQPQHF. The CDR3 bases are TGTGCCAGCAGGGCGGGGACGGGCAATCAGCCCCAGCATTTT.

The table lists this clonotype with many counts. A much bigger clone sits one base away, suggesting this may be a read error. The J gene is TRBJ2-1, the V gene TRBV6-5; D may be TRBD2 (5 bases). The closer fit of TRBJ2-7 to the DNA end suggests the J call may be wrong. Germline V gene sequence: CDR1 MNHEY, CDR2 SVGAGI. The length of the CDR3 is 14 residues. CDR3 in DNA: TGTGCCAGCAGTTCGGCTCAGCGGTACAATGAGCAGTACTTC. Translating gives CASSSAQRYNEQYF.

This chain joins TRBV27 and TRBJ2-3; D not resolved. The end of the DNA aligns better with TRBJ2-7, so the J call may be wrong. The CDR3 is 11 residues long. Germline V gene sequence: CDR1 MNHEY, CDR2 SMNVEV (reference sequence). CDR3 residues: CASGATDTQYF. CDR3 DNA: TGTGCCAGCGGTGCCACAGATACGCAGTACTTC.

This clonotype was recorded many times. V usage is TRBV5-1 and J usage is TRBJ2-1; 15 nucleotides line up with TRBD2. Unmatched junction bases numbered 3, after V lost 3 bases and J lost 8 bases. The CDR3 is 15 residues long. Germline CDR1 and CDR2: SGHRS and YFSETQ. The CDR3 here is CASSSGLAGGYEQFF. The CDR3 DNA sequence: TGCGCCAGCAGCTCTGGACTAGCGGGAGGGTATGAGCAGTTCTTC. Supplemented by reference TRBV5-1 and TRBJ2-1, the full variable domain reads KAGVTQTPRYLIKTRGQQVTLSCSPISGHRSVSWYQQTPGQGLQFLFEYFSETQRNKGNFPGRFSGRQFSNSRSEMNVSTLELGDSALYLCASSSGLAGGYEQFFGPGTRLTVL.

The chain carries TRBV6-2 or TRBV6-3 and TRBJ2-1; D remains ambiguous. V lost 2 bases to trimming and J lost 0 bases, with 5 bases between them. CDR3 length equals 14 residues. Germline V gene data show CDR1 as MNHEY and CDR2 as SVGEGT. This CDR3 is CASSYEPSYNEQFF. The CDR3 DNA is TGTGCCAGCAGTTACGAGCCCTCCTACAATGAGCAGTTCTTC.

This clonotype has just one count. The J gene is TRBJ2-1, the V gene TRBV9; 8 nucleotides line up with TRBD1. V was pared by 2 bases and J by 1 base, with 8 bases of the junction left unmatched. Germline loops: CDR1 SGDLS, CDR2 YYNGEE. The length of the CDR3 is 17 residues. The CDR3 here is CASSVTSGGGSYNEQFF. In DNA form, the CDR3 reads TGTGCCAGCAGCGTGACATCAGGGGGCGGGTCCTACAATGAGCAGTTCTTC. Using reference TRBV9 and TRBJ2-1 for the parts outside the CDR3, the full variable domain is DSGVTQTPKHLITATGQRVTLRCSPRSGDLSVYWYQQSLDQGLQFLIQYYNGEERAKGNILERFSAQQFPDLHSELNLSSLELGDSALYFCASSVTSGGGSYNEQFFGPGTRLTVL.